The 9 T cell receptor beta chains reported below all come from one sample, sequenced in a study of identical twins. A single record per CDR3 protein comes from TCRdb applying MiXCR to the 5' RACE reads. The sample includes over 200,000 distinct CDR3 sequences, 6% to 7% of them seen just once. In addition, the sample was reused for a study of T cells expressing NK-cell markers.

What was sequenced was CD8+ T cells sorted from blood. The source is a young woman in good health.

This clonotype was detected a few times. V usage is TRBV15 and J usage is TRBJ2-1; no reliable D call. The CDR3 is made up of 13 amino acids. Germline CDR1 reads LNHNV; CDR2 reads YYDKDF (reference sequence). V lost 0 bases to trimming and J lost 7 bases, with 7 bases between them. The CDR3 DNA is TGTGCCACCAGCAGAGATGACTCGAATGAGCAGTTCTTC. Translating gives CATSRDDSNEQFF.

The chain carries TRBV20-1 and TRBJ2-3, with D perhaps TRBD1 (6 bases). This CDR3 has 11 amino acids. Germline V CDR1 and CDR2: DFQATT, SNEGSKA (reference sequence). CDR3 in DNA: TGCACAATACAGGGATCAGATACGCAGTATTTT. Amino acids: CTIQGSDTQYF.

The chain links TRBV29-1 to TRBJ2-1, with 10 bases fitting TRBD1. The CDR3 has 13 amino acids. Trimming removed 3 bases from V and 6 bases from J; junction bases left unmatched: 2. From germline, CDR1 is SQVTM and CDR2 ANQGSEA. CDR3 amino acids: CSVEGTGVNEQFF. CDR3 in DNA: TGCAGCGTTGAGGGGACAGGGGTCAATGAGCAGTTCTTC.

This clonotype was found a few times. Here the CDR3 DNA reads TGTGCCAGCAGCTTAGGTGGGGGAAGGGATACGCAGTATTTT. Its protein is CASSLGGGRDTQYF. The chain employs TRBV7-8 and TRBJ2-3, with D perhaps matching TRBD1 or TRBD2 (5 bases each). CDR1 SGHVS and CDR2 FQNEAQ come from the germline V gene. The CDR3 length is 14 residues. Trimming removed 1 base from V and 6 bases from J, with 11 bases in between.

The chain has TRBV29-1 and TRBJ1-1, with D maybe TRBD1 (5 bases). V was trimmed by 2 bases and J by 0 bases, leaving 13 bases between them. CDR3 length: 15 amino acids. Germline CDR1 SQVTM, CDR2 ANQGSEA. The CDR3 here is CSVESTTAMNTEAFF. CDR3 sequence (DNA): TGCAGCGTTGAATCGACGACAGCGATGAACACTGAAGCTTTCTTT. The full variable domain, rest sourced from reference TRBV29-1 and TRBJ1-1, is SAVISQKPSRDICQRGTSLTIQCQVDSQVTMMFWYRQQPGQSLTLIATANQGSEATYESGFVIDKFPISRPNLTFSTLTVSNMSPEDSSIYLCSVESTTAMNTEAFFGQGTRLTVV.

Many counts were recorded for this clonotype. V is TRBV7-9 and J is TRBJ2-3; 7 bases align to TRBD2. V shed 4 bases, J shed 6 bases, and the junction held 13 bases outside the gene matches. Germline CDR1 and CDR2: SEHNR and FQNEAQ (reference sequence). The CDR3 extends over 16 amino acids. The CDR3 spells CASSSPRSTSQDTQYF. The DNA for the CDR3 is TGTGCCAGCAGCTCTCCTCGATCGACTAGCCAGGATACGCAGTATTTT.

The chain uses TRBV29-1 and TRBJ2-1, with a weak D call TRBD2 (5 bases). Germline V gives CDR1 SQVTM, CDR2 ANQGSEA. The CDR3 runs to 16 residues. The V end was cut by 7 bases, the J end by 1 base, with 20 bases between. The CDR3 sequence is CSAEGNERGSYNEQFF. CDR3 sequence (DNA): TGCAGCGCCGAGGGAAATGAACGTGGATCCTACAATGAGCAGTTCTTC.

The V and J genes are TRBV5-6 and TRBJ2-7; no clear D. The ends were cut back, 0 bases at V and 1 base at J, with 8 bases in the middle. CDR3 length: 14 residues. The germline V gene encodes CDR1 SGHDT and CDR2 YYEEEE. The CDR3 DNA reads TGTGCCAGCAGCTTGGCACTAAGGTCCTACGAGCAGTACTTC. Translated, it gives CASSLALRSYEQYF.

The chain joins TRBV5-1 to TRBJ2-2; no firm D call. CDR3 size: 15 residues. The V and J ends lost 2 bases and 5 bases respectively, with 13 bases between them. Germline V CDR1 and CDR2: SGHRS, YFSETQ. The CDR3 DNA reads TGCGCCAGCAGCTTCCTGAGAGATAATACCGGGGAGCTGTTTTTT. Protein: CASSFLRDNTGELFF.